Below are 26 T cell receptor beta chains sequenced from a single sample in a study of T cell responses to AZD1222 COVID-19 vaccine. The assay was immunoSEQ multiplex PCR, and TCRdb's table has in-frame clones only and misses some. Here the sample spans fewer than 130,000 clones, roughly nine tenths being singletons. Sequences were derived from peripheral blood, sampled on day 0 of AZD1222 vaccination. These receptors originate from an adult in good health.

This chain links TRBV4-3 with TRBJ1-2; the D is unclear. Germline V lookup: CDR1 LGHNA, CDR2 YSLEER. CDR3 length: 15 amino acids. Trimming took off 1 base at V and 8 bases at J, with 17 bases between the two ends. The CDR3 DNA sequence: TGCGCCAGCAGCCAAGGCACCGGGTTCGGGTGGGGCTACACCTTC. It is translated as CASSQGTGFGWGYTF.

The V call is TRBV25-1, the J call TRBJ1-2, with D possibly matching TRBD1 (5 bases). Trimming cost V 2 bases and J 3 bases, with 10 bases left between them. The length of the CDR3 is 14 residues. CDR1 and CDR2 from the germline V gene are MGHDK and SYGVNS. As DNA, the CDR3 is TGTGCCAGCAGTGAAGGGACCGATTACTATGGCTACACCTTC. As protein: CASSEGTDYYGYTF.

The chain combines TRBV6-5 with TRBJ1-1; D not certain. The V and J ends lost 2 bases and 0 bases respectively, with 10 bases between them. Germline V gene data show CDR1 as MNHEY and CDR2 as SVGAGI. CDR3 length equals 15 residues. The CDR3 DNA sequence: TGTGCCAGCAGTTACGAGCGGGAATTGAACACTGAAGCTTTCTTT. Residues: CASSYERELNTEAFF.

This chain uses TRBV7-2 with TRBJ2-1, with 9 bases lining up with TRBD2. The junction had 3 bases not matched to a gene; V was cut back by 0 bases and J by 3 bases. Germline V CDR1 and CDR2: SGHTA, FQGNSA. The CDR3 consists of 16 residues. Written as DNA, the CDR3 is TGTGCCAGCAGCTTAGCTAGCGGGAGTGGCTACAATGAGCAGTTCTTC. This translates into CASSLASGSGYNEQFF. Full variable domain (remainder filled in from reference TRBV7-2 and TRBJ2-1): GAGVSQSPSNKVTEKGKDVELRCDPISGHTALYWYRQSLGQGLEFLIYFQGNSAPDKSGLPSDRFSAERTGGSVSTLTIQRTQQEDSAVYLCASSLASGSGYNEQFFGPGTRLTVL.

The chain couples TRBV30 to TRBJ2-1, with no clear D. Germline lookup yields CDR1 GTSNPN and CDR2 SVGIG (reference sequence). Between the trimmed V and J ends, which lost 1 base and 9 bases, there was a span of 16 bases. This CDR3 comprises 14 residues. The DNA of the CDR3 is TGTGCCTGGAGTGCCGATGGTTTAGTGGGTGAGCAGTTCTTC. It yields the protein CAWSADGLVGEQFF.

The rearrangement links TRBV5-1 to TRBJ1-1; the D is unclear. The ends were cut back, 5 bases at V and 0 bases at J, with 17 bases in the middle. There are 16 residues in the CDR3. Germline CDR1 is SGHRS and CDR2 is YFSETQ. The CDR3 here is CASRRTGTVLNTEAFF. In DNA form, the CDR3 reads TGCGCCAGCAGGAGAACTGGAACGGTATTGAACACTGAAGCTTTCTTT.

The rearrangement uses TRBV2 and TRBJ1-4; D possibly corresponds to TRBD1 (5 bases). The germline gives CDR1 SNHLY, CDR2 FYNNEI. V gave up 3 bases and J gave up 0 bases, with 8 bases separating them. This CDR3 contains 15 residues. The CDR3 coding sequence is TGTGCCAGCAGTGACCAGACAGCAACTAATGAAAAACTGTTTTTT. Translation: CASSDQTATNEKLFF.

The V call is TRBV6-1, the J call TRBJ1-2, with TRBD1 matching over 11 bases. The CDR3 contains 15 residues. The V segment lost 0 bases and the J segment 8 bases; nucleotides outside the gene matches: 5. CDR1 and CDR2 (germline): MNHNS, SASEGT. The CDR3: CASSEAGQGAGGYTF. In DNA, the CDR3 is TGTGCCAGCAGTGAAGCCGGACAGGGGGCCGGAGGCTACACCTTC.

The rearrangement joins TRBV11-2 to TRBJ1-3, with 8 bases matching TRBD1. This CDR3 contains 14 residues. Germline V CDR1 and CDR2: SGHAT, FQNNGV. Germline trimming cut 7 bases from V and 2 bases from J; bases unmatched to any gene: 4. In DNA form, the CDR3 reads TGTGCCAGCAACCTGGACAGGGCTGGAAACACCATATATTTT. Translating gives CASNLDRAGNTIYF.

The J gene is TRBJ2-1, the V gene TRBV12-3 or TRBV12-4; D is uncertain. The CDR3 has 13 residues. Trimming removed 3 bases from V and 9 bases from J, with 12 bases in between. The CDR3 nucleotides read TGTGCCAGCAGTTTCGCTCCGGACGGTGAGCAGTTCTTC. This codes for CASSFAPDGEQFF.

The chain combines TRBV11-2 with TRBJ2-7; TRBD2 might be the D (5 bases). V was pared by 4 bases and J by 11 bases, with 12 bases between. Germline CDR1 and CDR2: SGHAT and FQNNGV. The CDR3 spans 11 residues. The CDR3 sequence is CASSSNVGEYF. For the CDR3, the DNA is TGTGCCAGCAGCTCCAATGTCGGGGAGTACTTC.

The CDR3: CSVDLQNTEAFF. In DNA, the CDR3 is TGCAGCGTTGATCTACAGAACACTGAAGCTTTCTTT. This chain connects TRBV29-1 to TRBJ1-1, with D unclear. Trimming shortened V by 3 bases and J by 1 base, and 6 bases separated the two germline ends. CDR1 is SQVTM, CDR2 ANQGSEA, per germline. This CDR3 comprises 12 residues.

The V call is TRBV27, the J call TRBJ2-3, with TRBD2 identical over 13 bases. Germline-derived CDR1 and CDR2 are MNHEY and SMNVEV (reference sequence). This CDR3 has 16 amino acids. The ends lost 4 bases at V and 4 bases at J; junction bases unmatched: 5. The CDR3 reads CASSSSGTSGADTQYF. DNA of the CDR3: TGTGCCAGCAGTTCATCCGGGACTAGCGGGGCAGATACGCAGTATTTT.

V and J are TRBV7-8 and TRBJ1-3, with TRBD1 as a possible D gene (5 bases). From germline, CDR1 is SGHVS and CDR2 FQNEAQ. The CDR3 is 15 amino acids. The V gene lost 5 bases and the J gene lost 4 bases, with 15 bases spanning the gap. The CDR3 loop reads CASSPSAGQGNTIYF. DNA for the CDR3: TGTGCCAGCAGCCCCTCGGCAGGGCAGGGAAACACCATATATTTT.

CDR3 coding DNA: TGTGCCAGCAGTTACGGGCGCTCTGGAAACACCATATATTTT. Translated, it gives CASSYGRSGNTIYF. The V call is TRBV6-2 or TRBV6-3, the J call TRBJ1-3, with D unresolved. The CDR3 is 14 residues long. V shed 2 bases and J shed 0 bases, with 5 bases lying between them. Germline loops: CDR1 MNHEY, CDR2 SVGEGT.

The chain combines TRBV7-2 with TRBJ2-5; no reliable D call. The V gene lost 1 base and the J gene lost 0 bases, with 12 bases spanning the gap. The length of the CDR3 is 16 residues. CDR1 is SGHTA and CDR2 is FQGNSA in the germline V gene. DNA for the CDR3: TGTGCCAGCAGCTTAGGTCTCACAGCGTACCAAGAGACCCAGTACTTC. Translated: CASSLGLTAYQETQYF.

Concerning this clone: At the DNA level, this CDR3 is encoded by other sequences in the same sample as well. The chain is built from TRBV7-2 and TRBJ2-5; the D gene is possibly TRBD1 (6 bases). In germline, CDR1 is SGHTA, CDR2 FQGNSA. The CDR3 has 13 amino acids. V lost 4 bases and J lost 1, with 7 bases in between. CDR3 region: CASSWGPQETQYF. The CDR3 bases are TGTGCCAGCAGCTGGGGGCCCCAAGAGACCCAGTACTTC.

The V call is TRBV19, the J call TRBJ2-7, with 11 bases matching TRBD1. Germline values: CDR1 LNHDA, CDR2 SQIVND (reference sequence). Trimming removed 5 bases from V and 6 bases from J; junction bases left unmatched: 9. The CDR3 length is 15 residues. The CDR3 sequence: CASSPDPGTGGEQYF. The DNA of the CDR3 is TGTGCCAGTAGTCCAGACCCCGGGACAGGGGGCGAGCAGTACTTC.

The CDR3 protein is CATGRGGTDTQYF. CDR3 nucleotide sequence: TGTGCCACCGGCCGGGGGGGCACAGATACGCAGTATTTT. The rearrangement joins TRBV24-1 to TRBJ2-3; 7 bases match TRBD2. This CDR3 region has 13 residues. Germline V lookup: CDR1 KGHDR, CDR2 SFDVKD. With 9 bases clipped from V and 1 base from J, the junction kept 3 bases outside the gene matches.

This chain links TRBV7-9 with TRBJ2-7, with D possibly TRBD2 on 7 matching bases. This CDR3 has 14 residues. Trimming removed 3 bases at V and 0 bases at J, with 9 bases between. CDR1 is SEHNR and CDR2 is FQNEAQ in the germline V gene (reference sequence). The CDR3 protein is CASSFGGLSYEQYF. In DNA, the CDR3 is TGTGCCAGCAGCTTCGGGGGGCTCTCCTACGAGCAGTACTTC.

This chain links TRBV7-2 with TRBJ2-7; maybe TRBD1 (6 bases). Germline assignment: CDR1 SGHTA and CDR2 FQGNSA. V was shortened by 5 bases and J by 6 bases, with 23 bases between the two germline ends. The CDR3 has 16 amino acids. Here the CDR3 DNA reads TGTGCCAGCAGCCCCTTCGGACAGATCGGCTCGAGCGAGCAGTACTTC. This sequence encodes CASSPFGQIGSSEQYF. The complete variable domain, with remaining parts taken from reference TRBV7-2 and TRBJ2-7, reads GAGVSQSPSNKVTEKGKDVELRCDPISGHTALYWYRQSLGQGLEFLIYFQGNSAPDKSGLPSDRFSAERTGGSVSTLTIQRTQQEDSAVYLCASSPFGQIGSSEQYFGPGTRLTVT.

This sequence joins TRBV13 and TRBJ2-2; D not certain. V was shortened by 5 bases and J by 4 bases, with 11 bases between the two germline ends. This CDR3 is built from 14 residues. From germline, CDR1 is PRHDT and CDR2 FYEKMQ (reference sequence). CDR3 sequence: CASSLPGSTGELFF. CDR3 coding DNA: TGTGCCAGCAGCCTCCCCGGTTCCACCGGGGAGCTGTTTTTT. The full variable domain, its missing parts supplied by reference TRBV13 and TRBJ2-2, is AAGVIQSPRHLIKEKRETATLKCYPIPRHDTVYWYQQGPGQDPQFLISFYEKMQSDKGSIPDRFSAQQFSDYHSELNMSSLELGDSALYFCASSLPGSTGELFFGEGSRLTVL.

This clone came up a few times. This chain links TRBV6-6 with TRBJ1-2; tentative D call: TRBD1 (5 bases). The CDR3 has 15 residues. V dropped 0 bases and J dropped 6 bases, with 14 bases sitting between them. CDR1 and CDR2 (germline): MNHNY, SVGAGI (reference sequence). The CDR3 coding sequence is TGTGCCAGCAGTTACTCCCTCAGGGAAGGTAATGGCTACACCTTC. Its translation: CASSYSLREGNGYTF.

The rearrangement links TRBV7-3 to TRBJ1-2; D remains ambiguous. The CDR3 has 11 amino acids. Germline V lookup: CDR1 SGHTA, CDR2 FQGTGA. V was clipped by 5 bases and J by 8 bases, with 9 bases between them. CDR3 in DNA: TGTGCCAGCAGCCACAAGGCCGGCTACACCTTC. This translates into CASSHKAGYTF.

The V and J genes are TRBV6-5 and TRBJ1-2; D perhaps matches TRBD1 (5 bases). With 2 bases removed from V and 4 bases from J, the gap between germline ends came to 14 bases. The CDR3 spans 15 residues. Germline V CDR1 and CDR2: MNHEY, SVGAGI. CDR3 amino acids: CASSYIGSGTYGYTF. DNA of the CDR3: TGTGCCAGCAGTTACATAGGATCGGGGACCTATGGCTACACCTTC.

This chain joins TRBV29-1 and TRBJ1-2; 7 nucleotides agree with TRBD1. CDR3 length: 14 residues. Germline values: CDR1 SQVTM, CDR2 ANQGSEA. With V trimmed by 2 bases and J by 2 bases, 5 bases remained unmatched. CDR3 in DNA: TGCAGCGTTGAAACGGGACAGTTAAACTATGGCTACACCTTC. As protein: CSVETGQLNYGYTF.